Listed below are T cell receptor beta chains from one sample, sequenced in a study of blood T cell repertoires in COVID-19. Assay used: immunoSEQ multiplex PCR; TCRdb lists only in-frame clones, some missing. Among fewer than 80,000 clones listed, 79% were seen once. The sample consisted of peripheral blood. The receptors come from a woman over 75 with active or convalescent COVID-19. CDR3s include the opening cysteine and the closing phenylalanine or tryptophan. The D gene is left open where the match is weak. Clone size is given for some rows only: seen once, a few or many times, or a class if the clone is expanded.

J gene,D gene,clone size,V gene,CDR3 DNA,CDR3 protein
TRBJ1-2,TRBD1,NA,TRBV7-9,TGTGCCAGCAGCTTAGCTTTAGGGACAGGGGGCGCCGGCTATGGCTACACCTTC,CASSLALGTGGAGYGYTF
TRBJ2-2,TRBD1,once,TRBV27,TGTGCCAGCAGTCCAAACCGGGGACAGGGGCACACCGGGGAGCTGTTTTTT,CASSPNRGQGHTGELFF
TRBJ1-1,NA,NA,TRBV6-5,TGTGCCAGCAGTCTCCTTAGGGGCACTGAAGCTTTCTTT,CASSLLRGTEAFF
TRBJ2-3,NA,once,TRBV18,TGTGCCAGCTCACCCCGCCTAACCGGGGGAACAGATACGCAGTATTTT,CASSPRLTGGTDTQYF
TRBJ2-1,NA,NA,TRBV11-2,TGTGCCAGCAGCTGGGGAGGTCAGCAGTTCTTC,CASSWGGQQFF
TRBJ2-1,TRBD2,NA,TRBV11-1,TGTGCCAGCAGCCCCAGCGGGAGCTGGTCCTACAATGAGCAGTTCTTC,CASSPSGSWSYNEQFF
TRBJ2-5,NA,NA,TRBV18,TGTGCCAGCTCACCCGGAGAGACCCAGTACTTC,CASSPGETQYF
TRBJ2-1,TRBD2,once,TRBV7-2,TGTGCCAGCAGCCCGACTAGCGGGAGACATACCTACAATGAGCAGTTCTTC,CASSPTSGRHTYNEQFF
TRBJ2-7,TRBD2,NA,TRBV4-1,TGCGCCAGCAGCCAAGATCTCAGACTAGCTTCCTACGAGCAGTACTTC,CASSQDLRLASYEQYF
TRBJ1-5,TRBD1,NA,TRBV19,TGTGCCAGTAGCCCCTTAACCGGGACAGGGTATAATCAGCCCCAGCATTTT,CASSPLTGTGYNQPQHF
TRBJ1-3,NA,NA,TRBV20-1,TGCAGTGCTAGTCCCAACTCTGGAAACACCATATATTTT,CSASPNSGNTIYF
TRBJ2-1,TRBD2,NA,TRBV20-1,TGCAGTGCTAGTGGGGGACTAGCGGGTTTCGATGAGCAGTTCTTC,CSASGGLAGFDEQFF
TRBJ2-3,NA,NA,TRBV7-2,TGTGCCAGCAGCTTATCGGTAGGCACAGATACGCAGTATTTT,CASSLSVGTDTQYF
TRBJ2-7,TRBD1,NA,TRBV19,TGTGCCAGTAGCCGGACAGGGAACCCCCTTGTCGAGCAGTACTTC,CASSRTGNPLVEQYF
TRBJ1-6,NA,few,TRBV6-6,TGTGCCAGCAGTTACTCGACCCAGGGAAATTCACCCCTCCACTTT,CASSYSTQGNSPLHF
TRBJ2-2,NA,NA,TRBV7-2,TGTGCCAGCAGCCCCATACCAACAGGATCCACCGGGGAGCTGTTTTTT,CASSPIPTGSTGELFF
TRBJ1-1,TRBD1,NA,TRBV12-3/TRBV12-4,TGTGCCAGCAGTTTTAGGGGGCCCACTGAAGCTTTCTTT,CASSFRGPTEAFF
TRBJ1-5,NA,few,TRBV7-2,TGTGCCAGCAGCTCAGAATATAGCAATCAGCCCCAGCATTTT,CASSSEYSNQPQHF
TRBJ2-2,TRBD2,NA,TRBV18,TGTGCCAGCTCACCACCGGGACTAGCGGGAGAGGGAACCGGGGAGCTGTTTTTT,CASSPPGLAGEGTGELFF
TRBJ1-5,NA,NA,TRBV6-2/TRBV6-3,TGTGCCAGCAGTTACTTAACAGGCAATAGCAATCAGCCCCAGCATTTT,CASSYLTGNSNQPQHF
TRBJ2-5,TRBD1,once,TRBV5-8,TGTGCCAGCAGCATACGACAGGGCCAAGAGACCCAGTACTTC,CASSIRQGQETQYF
TRBJ1-1,NA,NA,TRBV7-9,TGTGCCAGCAGCTTATTTAGCACAGGGACCACCGAAGCTTTCTTT,CASSLFSTGTTEAFF
TRBJ2-7,TRBD2,NA,TRBV13,TGTGCCAGCAGATGGCGGGGGGCAAGTCACGCCTACGAGCAGTACTTC,CASRWRGASHAYEQYF
TRBJ2-1,TRBD2,NA,TRBV27,TGTGCCAGCAGTTTAGGTTTAGCGGGATCTGAGCAGTTCTTC,CASSLGLAGSEQFF
TRBJ2-7,TRBD1,few,TRBV7-2,TGTGCCAGCAGCTTACGCCCACCGAGACAGGGGCCCTCCTACGAGCAGTACTTC,CASSLRPPRQGPSYEQYF
TRBJ2-7,NA,few,TRBV2,TGTGCCAGCCAACTCAGGGTCTCCACCTACGAGCAGTACTTC,CASQLRVSTYEQYF
TRBJ2-7,TRBD1,NA,TRBV18,TGTGCCAGCTCAAAACCGGGACAGGGTACCTACGAGCAGTACTTC,CASSKPGQGTYEQYF
TRBJ1-4,NA,NA,TRBV4-3,TGCGCCGCGGCCCGGAGGGTTTATGAAAAACTGTTTTTT,CAAARRVYEKLFF
TRBJ2-3,NA,once,TRBV10-2,TGCGCCAGCACTCACCGCGCCTCAGATACGCAGTATTTT,CASTHRASDTQYF
TRBJ1-5,TRBD1,few,TRBV3-1/TRBV3-2,TGTGCCAGCAGCCCCGGGACAGCTCATCAGCCCCAGCATTTT,CASSPGTAHQPQHF
TRBJ1-4,TRBD1,NA,TRBV5-4,TGTGCCAGCAGCTTAAGGGGGCAAAAAGAAAAACTGTTTTTT,CASSLRGQKEKLFF
TRBJ2-1,NA,NA,TRBV6-2/TRBV6-3,TGTGCCAGCAGCCTTAGCAATGAGCAGTTCTTC,CASSLSNEQFF
TRBJ2-7,NA,NA,TRBV27,TGTGCCAGCAGTTTTGGAGACCCCTACGAGCAGTACTTC,CASSFGDPYEQYF
TRBJ2-3,TRBD2,NA,TRBV28,TGTGCCAGCAGGTTAGCTGGGATCCGGACTAGCGGGAGTACAGATACGCAGTATTTT,CASRLAGIRTSGSTDTQYF
TRBJ1-1,NA,NA,TRBV30,TGTGCCTGGAGCTACAACAGGGAAGCTTTCTTT,CAWSYNREAFF
TRBJ1-1,NA,NA,TRBV3-1/TRBV3-2,TGTGCCACCGCCCCGGGAGGAGTAAGTGACACTGAAGCTTTCTTT,CATAPGGVSDTEAFF
TRBJ1-6,TRBD1,NA,TRBV5-1,TGCGCCAGCAGCTTATCCCAGGGGGTTTTCAATTCACCCCTCCACTTT,CASSLSQGVFNSPLHF
TRBJ2-7,NA,once,TRBV30,TGTGCCTGGAGGACACCCTACGAGCAGTACTTC,CAWRTPYEQYF
TRBJ1-2,TRBD1,NA,TRBV4-2,TGTGCCAGCAGCCCGGACAGGACTTATGGCTACACCTTC,CASSPDRTYGYTF
TRBJ1-1,NA,NA,TRBV4-3,TGCGCCAGCAGCCAAGGTACGGCAGGGATTTGGATGAACACTGAAGCTTTCTTT,CASSQGTAGIWMNTEAFF
TRBJ2-7,NA,NA,TRBV18,TGTGCCAGCCACGGGGGACAGTCCTACGAGCAGTACTTC,CASHGGQSYEQYF
TRBJ2-5,NA,NA,TRBV7-2,TGTGCCAGCAGCTTAGGAGGGTGGGGGCGAATGGAGACCCAGTACTTC,CASSLGGWGRMETQYF
TRBJ1-2,TRBD1,NA,TRBV4-3,TGCGCCAGCAGCCAAGAATACCGGACAGGGTGGAACTATGGCTACACCTTC,CASSQEYRTGWNYGYTF